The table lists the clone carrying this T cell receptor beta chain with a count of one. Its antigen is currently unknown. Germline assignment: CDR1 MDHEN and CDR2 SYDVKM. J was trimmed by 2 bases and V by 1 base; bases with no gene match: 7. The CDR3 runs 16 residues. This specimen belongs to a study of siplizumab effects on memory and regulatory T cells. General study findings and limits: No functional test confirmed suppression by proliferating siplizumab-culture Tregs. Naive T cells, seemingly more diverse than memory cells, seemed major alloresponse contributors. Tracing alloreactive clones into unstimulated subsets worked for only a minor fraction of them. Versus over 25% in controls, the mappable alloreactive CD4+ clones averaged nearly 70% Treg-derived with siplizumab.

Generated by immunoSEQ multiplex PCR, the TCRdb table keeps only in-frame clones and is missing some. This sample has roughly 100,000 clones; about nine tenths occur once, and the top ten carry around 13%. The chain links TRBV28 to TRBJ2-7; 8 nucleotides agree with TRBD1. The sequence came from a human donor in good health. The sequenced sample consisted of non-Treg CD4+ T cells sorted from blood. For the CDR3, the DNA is TGTGCCAGCAGTTTATTTTGGGACAGGCCACCCTACGAGCAGTACTTC. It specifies CASSLFWDRPPYEQYF.